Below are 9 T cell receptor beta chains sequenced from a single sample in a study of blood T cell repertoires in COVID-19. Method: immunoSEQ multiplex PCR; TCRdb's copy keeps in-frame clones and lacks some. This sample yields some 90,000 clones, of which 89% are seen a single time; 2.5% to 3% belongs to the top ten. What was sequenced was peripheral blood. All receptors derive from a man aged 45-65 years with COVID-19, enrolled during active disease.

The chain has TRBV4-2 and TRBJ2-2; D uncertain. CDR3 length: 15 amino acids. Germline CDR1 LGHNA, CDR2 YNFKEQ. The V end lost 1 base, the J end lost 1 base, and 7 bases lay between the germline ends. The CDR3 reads CASSQAGQNTGELFF. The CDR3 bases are TGTGCCAGCAGCCAAGCAGGCCAGAACACCGGGGAGCTGTTTTTT.

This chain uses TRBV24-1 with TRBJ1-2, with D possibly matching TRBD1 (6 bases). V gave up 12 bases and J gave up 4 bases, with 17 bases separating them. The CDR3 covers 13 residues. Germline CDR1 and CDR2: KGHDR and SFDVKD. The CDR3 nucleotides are TGTGCCGTGGGAGGGGGTTTTCCCTATGGCTACACCTTC. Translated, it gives CAVGGGFPYGYTF.

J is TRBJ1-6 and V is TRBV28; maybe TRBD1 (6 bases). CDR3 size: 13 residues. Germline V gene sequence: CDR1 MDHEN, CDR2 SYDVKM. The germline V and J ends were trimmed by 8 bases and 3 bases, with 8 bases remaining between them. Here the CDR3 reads CASEQGYNSPLHF. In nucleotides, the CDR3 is TGTGCCAGCGAACAGGGCTATAATTCACCCCTCCACTTT.

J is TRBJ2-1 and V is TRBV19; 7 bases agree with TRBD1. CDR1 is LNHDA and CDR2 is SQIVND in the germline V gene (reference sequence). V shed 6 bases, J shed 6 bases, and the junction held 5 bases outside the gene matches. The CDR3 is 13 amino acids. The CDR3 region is CASRADRVNEQFF. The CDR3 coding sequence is TGTGCCAGTAGGGCCGACAGGGTCAATGAGCAGTTCTTC. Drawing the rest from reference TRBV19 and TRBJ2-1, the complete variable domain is DGGITQSPKYLFRKEGQNVTLSCEQNLNHDAMYWYRQDPGQGLRLIYYSQIVNDFQKGDIAEGYSVSREKKESFPLTVTSAQKNPTAFYLCASRADRVNEQFFGPGTRLTVL.

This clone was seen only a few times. The CDR3 is CAWRLLRGAYNSPLHF. CDR3 DNA: TGTGCCTGGCGCCTACTACGGGGGGCGTATAATTCACCCCTCCACTTT. The chain combines TRBV30 with TRBJ1-6; D is perhaps TRBD1 (6 bases). Trimming removed 5 bases from V and 4 bases from J, with 18 bases in between. Germline loops: CDR1 GTSNPN, CDR2 SVGIG (reference sequence). CDR3 length equals 16 residues.

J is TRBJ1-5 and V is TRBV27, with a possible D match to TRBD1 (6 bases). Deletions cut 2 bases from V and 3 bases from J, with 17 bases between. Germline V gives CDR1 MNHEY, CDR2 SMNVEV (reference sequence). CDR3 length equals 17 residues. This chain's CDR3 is CASSLEGVRGYNQPQHF. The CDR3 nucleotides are TGTGCCAGCAGTTTAGAGGGGGTCAGGGGATACAATCAGCCCCAGCATTTT.

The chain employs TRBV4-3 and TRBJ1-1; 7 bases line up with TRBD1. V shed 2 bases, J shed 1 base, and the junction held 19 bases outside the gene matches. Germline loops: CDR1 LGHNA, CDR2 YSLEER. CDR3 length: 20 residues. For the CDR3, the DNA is TGCGCCAGCAGCCAATCGGCAGGGGGACCCGAAAAACCCCCGAACACTGAAGCTTTCTTT. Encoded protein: CASSQSAGGPEKPPNTEAFF.

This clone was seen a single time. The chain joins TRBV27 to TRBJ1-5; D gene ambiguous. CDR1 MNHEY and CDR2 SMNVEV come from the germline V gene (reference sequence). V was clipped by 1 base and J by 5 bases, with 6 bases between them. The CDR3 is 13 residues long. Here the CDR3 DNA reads TGTGCCAGCAGTTTATTGGCTGATCAGCCCCAGCATTTT. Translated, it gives CASSLLADQPQHF.

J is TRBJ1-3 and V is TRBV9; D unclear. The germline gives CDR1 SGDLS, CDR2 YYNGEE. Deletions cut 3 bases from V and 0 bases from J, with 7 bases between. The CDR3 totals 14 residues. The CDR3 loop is CASSALNSGNTIYF. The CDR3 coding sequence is TGTGCCAGCAGCGCCCTAAACTCTGGAAACACCATATATTTT.